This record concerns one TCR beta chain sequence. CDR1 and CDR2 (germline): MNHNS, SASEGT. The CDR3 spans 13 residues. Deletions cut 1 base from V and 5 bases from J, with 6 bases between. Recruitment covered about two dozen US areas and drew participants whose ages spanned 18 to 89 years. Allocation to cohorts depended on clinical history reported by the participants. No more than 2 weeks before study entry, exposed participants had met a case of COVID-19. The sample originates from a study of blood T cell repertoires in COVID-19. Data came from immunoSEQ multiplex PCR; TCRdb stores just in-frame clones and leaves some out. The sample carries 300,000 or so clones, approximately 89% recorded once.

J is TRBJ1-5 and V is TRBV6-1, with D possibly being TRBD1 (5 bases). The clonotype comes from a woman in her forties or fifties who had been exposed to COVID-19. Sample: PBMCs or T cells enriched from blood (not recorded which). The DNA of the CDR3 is TGTGCCAGCAGTGAAGTGACAGATCAGCCCCAGCATTTT. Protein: CASSEVTDQPQHF.